Sequencing of this T cell receptor (beta chain) was carried out in a study of control samples from healthy donors and cancer patients. CDR1 and CDR2 from the germline V gene are MGHRA and YSYEKL. Trimming removed 5 bases from V and 7 bases from J; junction bases left unmatched: 15. The CDR3 covers 16 residues. Sequencing was performed with immunoSEQ multiplex PCR; in TCRdb, only in-frame clones are kept and a portion is missing. The sample lists 150,000 to 200,000 clones; approximately 86% were seen once. The receptor's source is a man between 18 and 29 years old in good health. The rearrangement uses TRBV4-1 and TRBJ2-3; 7 bases match TRBD2. Sample: blood. For the CDR3, the DNA is TGCGCCAGCAGCAGTACGAATCAGGGAGCGGGGAATACGCAGTATTTT. Encoded protein: CASSSTNQGAGNTQYF.